This T cell receptor (beta chain) was captured in a study of Ad26.COV2.S vaccination and SARS-CoV-2 variants. As for treatment: roughly 19 received Ad26.COV2.S at low or high dose, single or two shots; 5 received placebo; per-sample allocation not given. Collection of samples fell on day 63 after the first vaccine or placebo injection. Germline assignment: CDR1 SGHVS and CDR2 FNYEAQ. The junction had 6 bases not matched to a gene; V was cut back by 5 bases and J by 3 bases. This CDR3 contains 15 residues. Here immunoSEQ multiplex PCR was the method, and the copy in TCRdb shows in-frame clones only, minus some. The profile shows about 280,000 clones, approximately 89% of them singletons.

This TCR derives from a person aged 18-60 years who received the Ad26.COV2.S COVID-19 vaccine or a placebo. Sequenced here: peripheral blood, sampled in a trial of Ad26.COV2.S vaccine versus placebo. The V gene is TRBV7-6, the J gene TRBJ1-4, with TRBD1 matching 7 bases. CDR3 amino acids: CASSLRTGANEKLFF. The CDR3 nucleotides are TGTGCCAGCAGCCTCAGGACAGGAGCTAATGAAAAACTGTTTTTT.